The TCR beta chain described here comes from a study of shared clonotypes between healthy human individuals. TCRdb's table, derived via immunoSEQ multiplex PCR, lists solely in-frame clones and lacks some. The profile covers approximately 120,000 clones, with 55% to 70% appearing a single time and roughly 24% taken by the ten largest. CDR3 length: 10 amino acids. The germline V gene has CDR1 SEHNR and CDR2 FQNEAQ (reference sequence). V dropped 7 bases and J dropped 3 bases, with 2 bases sitting between them. The CD8 memory fraction combined CD45RO+ cells with TemRA cells (CCR7-negative CD45RA+). This chain joins TRBV7-9 and TRBJ2-3, with D uncertain. The sequenced sample was memory CD8+ T cells sorted from blood. Specified subset: CD45RO+ cells pooled with CCR7-negative TemRA cells. This clonotype was sampled from a woman aged 25 to 39 in good health. For the CDR3, the DNA is TGTGCCAGCACAACAGATACGCAGTATTTT. Its translation: CASTTDTQYF.